This TCR beta chain was sequenced during a study of vaccination effects on CD4 cells after COVID-19. Turning to the study itself: Two doses of either BNT162b2 or mRNA-1273 were given to each participant. Study outcomes and limitations: Late post-vaccination, clones induced by infection and those induced by vaccine underwent marked clonal contraction.

V was cut by 1 base and J by 4 bases, with 17 bases left in between. This CDR3 has 16 amino acids. Germline-derived CDR1 and CDR2 are SGHKS and YYEKEE (reference sequence). This clone was detected only a few times. The antigen remains unidentified. Using immunoSEQ multiplex PCR, the repertoire was profiled, and TCRdb retains in-frame clones only, with some absent. The repertoire holds under 80,000 clones, with approximately 74% as singletons. CD4+ T cells specific for antigen were expanded with viral peptide pools by the ViraFEST assay before sequencing. Scientists isolated CD4+ T cells after an approximately 9-day culture period ended. Neither prior SARS-CoV-2 infection nor positive nucleocapsid antibodies were present in the vaccine recipients.

The source of this sequence is a human donor who received a COVID-19 vaccine. Sequenced material: CD4+ T cells from PBMCs cultured with HCoV-229E spike peptides, taken before COVID-19 vaccination. This rearrangement joins TRBV5-5 to TRBJ1-2; unclear D gene. CDR3 bases: TGTGCCAGCAGCTTGAGAGCAGCAGGAAATTTCTATGGCTACACCTTC. Encoded protein: CASSLRAAGNFYGYTF.